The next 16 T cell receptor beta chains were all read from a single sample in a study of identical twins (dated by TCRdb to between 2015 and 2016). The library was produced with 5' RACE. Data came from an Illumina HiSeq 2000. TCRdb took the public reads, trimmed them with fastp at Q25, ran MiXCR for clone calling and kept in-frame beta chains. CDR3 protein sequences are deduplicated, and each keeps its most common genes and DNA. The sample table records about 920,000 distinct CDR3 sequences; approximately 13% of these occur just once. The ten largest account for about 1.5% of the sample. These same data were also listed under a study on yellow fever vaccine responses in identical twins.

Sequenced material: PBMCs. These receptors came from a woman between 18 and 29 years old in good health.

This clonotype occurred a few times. CDR3 in DNA: TGTGCCAGCACCCACTGGGGTTCTGAAGCTTTCTTT. This sequence encodes CASTHWGSEAFF. The chain links TRBV6-6 to TRBJ1-1; D is unresolved. Germline V gives CDR1 MNHNY, CDR2 SVGAGI (reference sequence). The germline V and J ends were trimmed by 7 bases and 6 bases, with 12 bases remaining between them. This CDR3 contains 12 residues.

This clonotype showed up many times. CDR3 loop: CASSVTPGQGVREQYF. In DNA, the CDR3 is TGTGCCAGCAGCGTAACACCGGGACAGGGGGTACGCGAGCAGTACTTC. This chain uses TRBV9 with TRBJ2-7; 11 bases align to TRBD1. The CDR3 is made up of 16 amino acids. In germline, CDR1 is SGDLS, CDR2 YYNGEE. After removal of 1 base from V and 6 bases from J, the junction contained 9 bases not matched to a gene.

This CDR3 is CASSLGPRKLFF. The CDR3, as DNA: TGTGCCAGCAGCTTGGGTCCGCGAAAACTGTTTTTT. This chain joins TRBV5-6 and TRBJ1-4; no firm D call. This CDR3 region has 12 residues. CDR1 and CDR2 (germline): SGHDT, YYEEEE. The V gene lost 0 bases and the J gene lost 10 bases, with 7 bases spanning the gap.

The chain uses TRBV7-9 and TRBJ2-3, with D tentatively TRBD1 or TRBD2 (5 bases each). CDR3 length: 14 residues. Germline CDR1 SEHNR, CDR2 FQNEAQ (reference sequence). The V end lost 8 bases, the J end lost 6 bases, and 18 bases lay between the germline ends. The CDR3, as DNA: TGTGCCAGCTTGGAGAGGGCAGGGTCGGATACGCAGTATTTT. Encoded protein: CASLERAGSDTQYF.

CDR3 protein: CASSIGREGNEQFF. In DNA, the CDR3 is TGTGCCAGTAGTATAGGTCGGGAGGGAAATGAGCAGTTCTTC. The rearrangement links TRBV19 to TRBJ2-1; 8 bases align to TRBD2. Germline CDR1 reads LNHDA; CDR2 reads SQIVND (reference sequence). V shed 1 base, J shed 7 bases, and the junction held 3 bases outside the gene matches. This CDR3 region has 14 residues.

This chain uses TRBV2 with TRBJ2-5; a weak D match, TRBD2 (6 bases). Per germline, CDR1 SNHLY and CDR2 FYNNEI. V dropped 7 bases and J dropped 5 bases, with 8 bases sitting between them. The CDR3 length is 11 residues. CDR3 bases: TGTGCCAGCAAGGCGGGGGAGACCCAGTACTTC. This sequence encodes CASKAGETQYF.

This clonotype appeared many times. The CDR3 here is CSVTSGGANGELFF. The CDR3 nucleotides are TGCAGCGTTACTAGCGGGGGGGCCAACGGGGAGCTGTTTTTT. The chain couples TRBV29-1 to TRBJ2-2; 13 nucleotides line up with TRBD2. The CDR3 extends over 14 amino acids. V gave up 5 bases and J gave up 7 bases; unmatched junction bases: 4. Germline-derived CDR1 and CDR2 are SQVTM and ANQGSEA.

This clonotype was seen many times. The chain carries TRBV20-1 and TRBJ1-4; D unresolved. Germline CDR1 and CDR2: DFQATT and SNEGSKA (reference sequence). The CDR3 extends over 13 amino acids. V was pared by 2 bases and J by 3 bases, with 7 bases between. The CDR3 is CSARRRPNEKLFF. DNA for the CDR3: TGCAGTGCTAGACGGCGGCCTAATGAAAAACTGTTTTTT.

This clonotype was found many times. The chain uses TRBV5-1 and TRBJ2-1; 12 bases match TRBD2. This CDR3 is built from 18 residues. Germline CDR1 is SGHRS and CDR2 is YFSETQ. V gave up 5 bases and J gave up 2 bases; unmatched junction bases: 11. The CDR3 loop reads CASRSGTSGGQPYNEQFF. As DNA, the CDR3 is TGCGCCAGCAGGAGTGGAACTAGCGGGGGGCAACCCTACAATGAGCAGTTCTTC.

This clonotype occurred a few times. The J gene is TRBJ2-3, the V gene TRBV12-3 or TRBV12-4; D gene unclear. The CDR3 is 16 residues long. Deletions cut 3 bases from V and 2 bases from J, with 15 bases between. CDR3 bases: TGTGCCAGCAGTTTCAACCTTGGCCCCACCACAGATACGCAGTATTTT. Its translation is CASSFNLGPTTDTQYF.

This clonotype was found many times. Here the CDR3 DNA reads TGCGCCAGCAGCTTGGACAGGACTACGCCGTTGAACGAGCAGTACTTC. Amino acids: CASSLDRTTPLNEQYF. The chain employs TRBV5-1 and TRBJ2-7; a possible D gene is TRBD2 (6 bases). The germline V gene encodes CDR1 SGHRS and CDR2 YFSETQ. The ends were cut back, 0 bases at V and 5 bases at J, with 18 bases in the middle. This CDR3 has 16 amino acids.

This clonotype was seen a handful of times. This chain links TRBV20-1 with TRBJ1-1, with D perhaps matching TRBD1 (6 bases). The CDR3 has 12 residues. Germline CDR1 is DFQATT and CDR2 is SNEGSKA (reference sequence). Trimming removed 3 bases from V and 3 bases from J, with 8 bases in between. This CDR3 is CSASRQDTEAFF. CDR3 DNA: TGCAGTGCTAGCAGACAGGACACTGAAGCTTTCTTT.

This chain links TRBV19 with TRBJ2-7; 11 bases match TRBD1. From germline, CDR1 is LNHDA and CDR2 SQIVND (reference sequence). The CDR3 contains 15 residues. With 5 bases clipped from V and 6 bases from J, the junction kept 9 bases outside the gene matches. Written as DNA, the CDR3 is TGTGCCAGTAGTTCACCGGGACAGGGGGAGTTCGAGCAGTACTTC. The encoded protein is CASSSPGQGEFEQYF. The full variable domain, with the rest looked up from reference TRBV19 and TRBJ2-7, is DGGITQSPKYLFRKEGQNVTLSCEQNLNHDAMYWYRQDPGQGLRLIYYSQIVNDFQKGDIAEGYSVSREKKESFPLTVTSAQKNPTAFYLCASSSPGQGEFEQYFGPGTRLTVT.

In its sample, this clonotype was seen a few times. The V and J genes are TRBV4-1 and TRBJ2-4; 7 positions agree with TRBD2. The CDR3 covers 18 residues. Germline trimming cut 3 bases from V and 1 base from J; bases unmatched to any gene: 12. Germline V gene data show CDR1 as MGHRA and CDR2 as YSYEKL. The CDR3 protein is CASSQEESLGGAKNIQYF. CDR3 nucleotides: TGCGCCAGCAGCCAGGAAGAGAGTTTGGGGGGGGCCAAAAACATTCAGTACTTC.

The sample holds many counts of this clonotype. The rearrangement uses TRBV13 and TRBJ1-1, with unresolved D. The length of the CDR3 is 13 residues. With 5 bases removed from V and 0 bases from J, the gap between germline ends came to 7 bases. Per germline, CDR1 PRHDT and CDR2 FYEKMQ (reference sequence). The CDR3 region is CASSPPVNTEAFF. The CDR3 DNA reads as TGTGCCAGCAGCCCCCCAGTGAACACTGAAGCTTTCTTT.

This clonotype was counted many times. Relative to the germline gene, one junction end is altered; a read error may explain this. CDR3 in DNA: TGTGCCAGCAGCGTAGCGGGGGACACCGGGGAGCTGTTTTTT. Its protein product is CASSVAGDTGELFF. The chain links TRBV7-2 to TRBJ2-2, with 9 bases fitting TRBD2. The germline gives CDR1 SGHTA, CDR2 FQGNSA. This CDR3 has 14 amino acids.